This T cell receptor beta chain was observed in a study of CD4+ T cells in melanoma. Here immunoSEQ multiplex PCR was the method, and the copy in TCRdb shows in-frame clones only, minus some. The sample carries about 140,000 clones, 85% to 95% recorded once. Remarks on this clone: Its antigen is as yet unknown.

General study points: CD8+ T cell, macrophage and B cell function reportedly correlated with neoantigen-specific CD4+ T cells. Reportedly, melanoma neoantigen-specific CD4+ T cells showed varied differentiation states.

The CDR3 covers 13 residues. Germline values: CDR1 KGHSH, CDR2 LQKENI. Trimming shortened V by 2 bases and J by 2 bases, and 7 bases separated the two germline ends. This chain links TRBV18 with TRBJ2-7; no clear D. The TCR was taken from a human donor with melanoma. CDR3 region: CASSPNPAYEQYF. Here the CDR3 DNA reads TGTGCCAGCTCACCAAACCCAGCCTACGAGCAGTACTTC.